This T cell receptor beta chain was sequenced for a study of T cell responses to AZD1222 COVID-19 vaccine. V was clipped by 5 bases and J by 1 base, with 11 bases between them. CDR3 length: 14 amino acids. The germline V gene encodes CDR1 SNHLY and CDR2 FYNNEI. Generated by immunoSEQ multiplex PCR, the TCRdb table keeps only in-frame clones and is missing some. In the table there are 130,000 or so clones, 92% of which are singletons. This sample comprised peripheral blood, obtained on day 0 of AZD1222 vaccination. The V call is TRBV2, the J call TRBJ1-2; D is possibly TRBD1 (5 bases). This receptor was obtained from an adult in good health. The CDR3 region is CASSSQGSNYGYTF. CDR3 nucleotides: TGTGCCAGCAGTTCCCAGGGAAGTAACTATGGCTACACCTTC.